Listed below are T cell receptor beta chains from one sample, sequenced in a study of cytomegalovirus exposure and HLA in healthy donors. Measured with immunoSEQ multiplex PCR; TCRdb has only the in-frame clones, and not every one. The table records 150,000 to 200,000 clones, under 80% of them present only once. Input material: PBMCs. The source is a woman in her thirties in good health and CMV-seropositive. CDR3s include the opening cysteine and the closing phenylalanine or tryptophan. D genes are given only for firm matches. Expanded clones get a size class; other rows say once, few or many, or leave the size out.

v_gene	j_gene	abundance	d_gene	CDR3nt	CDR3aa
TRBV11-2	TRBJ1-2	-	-	TGTGCCAGCAGCCGGACGGGGGGCCCGGATGGCTACACCTTC	CASSRTGGPDGYTF
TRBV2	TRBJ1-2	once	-	TGTGCCAGCAGTGAGGAGGGTCGTGGCTACACCTTC	CASSEEGRGYTF
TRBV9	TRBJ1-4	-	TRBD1	TGTGCCAGCGGGAGGGGGGGACAGGGTAATGAAAAACTGTTTTTT	CASGRGGQGNEKLFF
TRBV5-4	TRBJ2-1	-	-	TGTGCCAGCAGCCTTGGTTCGAGCTCCTACAATGAGCAGTTCTTC	CASSLGSSSYNEQFF
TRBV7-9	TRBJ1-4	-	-	TGTGCCAGCAGCTTCCGGGGAGGTGGCGAAAAACTGTTTTTT	CASSFRGGGEKLFF
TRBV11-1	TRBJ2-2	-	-	TGTGCCAGCAGCTACCTAGCGTCCTCCACCGGGGAGCTGTTTTTT	CASSYLASSTGELFF
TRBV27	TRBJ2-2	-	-	TGTGCCAGTTTCTACACCGGGGAGCTGTTTTTT	CASFYTGELFF
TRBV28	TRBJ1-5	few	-	TGTGCCAGCAGTCGGGAAAGGCGGCGTCAGCCCCAGCATTTT	CASSRERRRQPQHF
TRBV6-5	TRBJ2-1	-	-	TGTGCCAGCAGTTACTCGATCCAGGGGGGCACCAATGAGCAGTTCTTC	CASSYSIQGGTNEQFF
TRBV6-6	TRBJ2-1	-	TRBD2	TGTGCCACCCTGATTCTTAGCGGGGGTGGGCACAATGAGCAGTTCTTC	CATLILSGGGHNEQFF
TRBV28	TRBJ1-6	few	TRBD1	TGTGCCAGCAATACAGGGGTCTATAATTCACCCCTCCACTTT	CASNTGVYNSPLHF
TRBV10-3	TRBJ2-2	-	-	TGTGCCATCATCAGGGCCGGGGAGCTGTTTTTT	CAIIRAGELFF
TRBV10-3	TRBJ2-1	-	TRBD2	TGTGCCGCGACCGGGACTAGCGCGTTGAATGAGCAGTTCTTC	CAATGTSALNEQFF
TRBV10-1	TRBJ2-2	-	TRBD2	TGCGCCAGCTCCCTTACTAGCGGGGGAAGTTCCGGGGAGCTGTTTTTT	CASSLTSGGSSGELFF
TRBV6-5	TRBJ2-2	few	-	TGTGCCAGCAGTTACTCGAATAGGAGGAACGGGGAGCTGTTTTTT	CASSYSNRRNGELFF
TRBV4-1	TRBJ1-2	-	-	TGCGCCAGCAGCCCGAGGACAGCAGACTTAAACTATGGCTACACCTTC	CASSPRTADLNYGYTF
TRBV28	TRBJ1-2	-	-	TGTGCCAGCAGCCTCGCCCGGAGGCCGGGAGGCTACACCTTC	CASSLARRPGGYTF
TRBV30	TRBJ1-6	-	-	TGTGCCTGGAGCCGCGGTTCACCCCTCCACTTT	CAWSRGSPLHF
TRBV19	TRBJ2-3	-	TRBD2	TGTGCCAGTAGTATGCTAGCGGGCACAGATACGCAGTATTTT	CASSMLAGTDTQYF
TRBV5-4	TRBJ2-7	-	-	TGTGCCAGCAGGCTTGTCACGTCACGGGAGCAGTACTTC	CASRLVTSREQYF
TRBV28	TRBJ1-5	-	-	TGTGCCAGCAGTTCAGGGGTGACGGGTCAGCCCCAGCATTTT	CASSSGVTGQPQHF
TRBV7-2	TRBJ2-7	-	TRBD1	TGTGCCAGCAGCTCATTACCGGGGACAGGCGAGCAGTACTTC	CASSSLPGTGEQYF
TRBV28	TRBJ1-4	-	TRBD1	TGTGCCAGCAGTCGGGGACAGGGCCGGGAAAAACTGTTTTTT	CASSRGQGREKLFF
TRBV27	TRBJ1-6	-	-	TGTGCCAGCAGTTTTCGCTCCTATAATTCACCCCTCCACTTT	CASSFRSYNSPLHF
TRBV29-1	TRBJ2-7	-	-	TGCAGCGTTGAGGGTCCCACAGGGCAAGGGTACGAGCAGTACTTC	CSVEGPTGQGYEQYF
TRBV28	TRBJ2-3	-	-	TGTGCCAGCAGTTTCGGGGTTGGCAGGGGGGTAGGGCCGCAGTATTTT	CASSFGVGRGVGPQYF
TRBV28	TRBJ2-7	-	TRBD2	TGTGCCACCTCGGGTATAGGGACTAGCGGGCTCTACGAGCAGTACTTC	CATSGIGTSGLYEQYF
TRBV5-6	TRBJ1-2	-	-	TGTGCCAGCAGCTTGGACAGGATCGGCTACACCTTC	CASSLDRIGYTF
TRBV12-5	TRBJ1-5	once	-	TGTGCTAGTGGTTTGGAAACCCGGGGGCGCGGGAGTCAGCCCCAGCATTTT	CASGLETRGRGSQPQHF
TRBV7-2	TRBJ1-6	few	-	TGTGCCAGCAGCTTAGCGTGGGGGGAGAATTCACCCCTCCACTTT	CASSLAWGENSPLHF
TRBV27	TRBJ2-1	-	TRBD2	TGTGCCAGCAGTTTAGAAAGCGGGGTCATCTACAATGAGCAGTTCTTC	CASSLESGVIYNEQFF
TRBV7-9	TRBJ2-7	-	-	TGTGCCAGCAGCTCAAGGGGGAGCGCCTACGAGCAGTACTTC	CASSSRGSAYEQYF
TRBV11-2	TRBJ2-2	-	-	TGTGCCAGCAGCTTAGTGAGGGCGGCCAACGCCGGGGAGCTGTTTTTT	CASSLVRAANAGELFF
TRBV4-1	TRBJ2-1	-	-	TGCGCCAGCAGCCAAGGGTACGGGTCCTACAATGAGCAGTTCTTC	CASSQGYGSYNEQFF
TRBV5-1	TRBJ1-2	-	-	TGCGCCAGCAGCTTGGGAGAAACCTTGAGGCTCTCTAACTATGGCTACACCTTC	CASSLGETLRLSNYGYTF
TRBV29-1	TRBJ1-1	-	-	TGCAGCGTGGACATAAGAAAAAACACTGAAGCTTTCTTT	CSVDIRKNTEAFF
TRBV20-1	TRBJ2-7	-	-	TGCAGTGCTAGAGCTTCTTACGAGCAGTACTTC	CSARASYEQYF
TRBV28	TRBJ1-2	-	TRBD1	TGTGCCAGCAGTCCCCACGGACAGGGAAATGGCTACACCTTC	CASSPHGQGNGYTF
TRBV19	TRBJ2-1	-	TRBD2	TGTGCCAGTACCATCGGGACTAGCAGGGACAATGAGCAGTTCTTC	CASTIGTSRDNEQFF
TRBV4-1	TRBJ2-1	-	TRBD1	TGCGCCAGCAGCCGGGACAGGGAGGCGTTTAATGAGCAGTTCTTC	CASSRDREAFNEQFF
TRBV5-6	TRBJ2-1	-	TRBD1	TGTGCCAGCAGCTTGGATTACGGACAGGGGATTATGTTGGATGAGCAGTTCTTC	CASSLDYGQGIMLDEQFF
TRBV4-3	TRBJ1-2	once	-	TGCGCCAGCAGCCAAGCGGCCGACAGGCCTTACTATGGCTACACCTTC	CASSQAADRPYYGYTF
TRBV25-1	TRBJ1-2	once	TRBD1	TGTGCCAGCAGCCCTTTGGACAGGGAAAACTATGGCTACACCTTC	CASSPLDRENYGYTF
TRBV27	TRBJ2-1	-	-	TGTGCCAGCAGTTTAAGGGGCTACAATGAGCAGTTCTTC	CASSLRGYNEQFF
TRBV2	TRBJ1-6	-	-	TGTGCCAGCCACAGGGAAAATTCACCCCTCCACTTT	CASHRENSPLHF
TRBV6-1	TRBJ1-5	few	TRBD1	TGTGCCAGCAGTAAGGACAGGGACGTATATCAGCCCCAGCATTTT	CASSKDRDVYQPQHF
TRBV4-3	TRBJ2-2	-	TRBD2	TGCGCCAGCAGGACGACCGGGACTAGCGGGGGAGGCACCGGGGAGCTGTTTTTT	CASRTTGTSGGGTGELFF
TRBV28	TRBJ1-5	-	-	TGTGCCAGCCGACAGCCGGGTGGTGGGGGCAATCAGCCCCAGCATTTT	CASRQPGGGGNQPQHF
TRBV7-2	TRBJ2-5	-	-	TGTGCCAGCAGCTCGTGGAGCCAAGAGACCCAGTACTTC	CASSSWSQETQYF
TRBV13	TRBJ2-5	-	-	TGTGCCAGCAGCTTAAAGGGGGGGGCCGGAGAGACCCAGTACTTC	CASSLKGGAGETQYF